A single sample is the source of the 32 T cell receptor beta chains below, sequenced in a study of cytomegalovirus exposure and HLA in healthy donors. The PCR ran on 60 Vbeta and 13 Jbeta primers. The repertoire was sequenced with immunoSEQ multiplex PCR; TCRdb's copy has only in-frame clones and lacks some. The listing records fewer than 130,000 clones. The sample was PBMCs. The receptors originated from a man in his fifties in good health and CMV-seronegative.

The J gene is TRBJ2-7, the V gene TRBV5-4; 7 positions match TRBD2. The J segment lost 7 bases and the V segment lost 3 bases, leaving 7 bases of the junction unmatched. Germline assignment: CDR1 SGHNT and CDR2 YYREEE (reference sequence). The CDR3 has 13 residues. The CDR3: CASSWAGVAEQYF. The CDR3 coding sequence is TGTGCCAGCAGCTGGGCGGGAGTCGCTGAGCAGTACTTC.

Here the CDR3 reads CASSMKIAGATQYF. DNA of the CDR3: TGTGCCAGTAGTATGAAGATTGCGGGGGCAACCCAGTACTTC. The chain links TRBV19 to TRBJ2-5; tentative D call: TRBD2 (7 bases). Germline values: CDR1 LNHDA, CDR2 SQIVND (reference sequence). V was pared by 3 bases and J by 8 bases, with 16 bases between. The CDR3 has 14 amino acids.

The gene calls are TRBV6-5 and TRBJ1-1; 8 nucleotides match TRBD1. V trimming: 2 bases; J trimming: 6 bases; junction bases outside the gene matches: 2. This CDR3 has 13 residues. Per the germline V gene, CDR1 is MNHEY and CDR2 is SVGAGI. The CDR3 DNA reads TGTGCCAGCAGTTACCCAGGGGGCGCTGAAGCTTTCTTT. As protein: CASSYPGGAEAFF.

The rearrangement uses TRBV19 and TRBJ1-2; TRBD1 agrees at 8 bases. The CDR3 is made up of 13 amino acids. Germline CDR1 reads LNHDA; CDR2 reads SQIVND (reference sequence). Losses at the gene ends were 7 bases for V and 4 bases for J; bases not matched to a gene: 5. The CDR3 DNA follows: TGTGCCAGTAATACAGGGGGAACCTATGGCTACACCTTC. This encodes CASNTGGTYGYTF.

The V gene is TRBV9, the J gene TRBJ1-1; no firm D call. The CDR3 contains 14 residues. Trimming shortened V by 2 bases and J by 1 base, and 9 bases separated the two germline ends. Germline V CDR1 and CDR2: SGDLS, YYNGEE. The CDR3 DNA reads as TGTGCCAGCAGCGTTAACAGAACGAACACTGAAGCTTTCTTT. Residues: CASSVNRTNTEAFF.

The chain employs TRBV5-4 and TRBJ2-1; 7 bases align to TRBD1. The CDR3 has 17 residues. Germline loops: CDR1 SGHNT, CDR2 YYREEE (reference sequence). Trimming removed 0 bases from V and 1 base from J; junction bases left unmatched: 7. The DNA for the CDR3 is TGTGCCAGCAGCTTGGGCATCGGGGACAGATCCTACAATGAGCAGTTCTTC. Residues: CASSLGIGDRSYNEQFF.

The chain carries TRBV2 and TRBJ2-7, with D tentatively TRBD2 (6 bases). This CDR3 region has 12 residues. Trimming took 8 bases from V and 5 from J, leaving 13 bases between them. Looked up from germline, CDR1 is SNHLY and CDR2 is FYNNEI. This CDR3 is CASRGSPHEQYF. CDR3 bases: TGTGCCAGCCGGGGGTCTCCCCACGAGCAGTACTTC.

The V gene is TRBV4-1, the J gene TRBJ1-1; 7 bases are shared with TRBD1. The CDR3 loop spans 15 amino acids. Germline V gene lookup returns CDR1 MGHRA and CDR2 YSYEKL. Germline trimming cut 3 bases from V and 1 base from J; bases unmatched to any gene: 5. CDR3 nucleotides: TGCGCCAGCAGCCAGTACAGGGGTACGAACACTGAAGCTTTCTTT. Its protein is CASSQYRGTNTEAFF.

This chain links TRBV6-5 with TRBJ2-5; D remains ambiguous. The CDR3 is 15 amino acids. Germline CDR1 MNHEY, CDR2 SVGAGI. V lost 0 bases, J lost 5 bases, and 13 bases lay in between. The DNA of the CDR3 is TGTGCCAGCAGTTACTCGATGGCAGGTGGGGAGACCCAGTACTTC. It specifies CASSYSMAGGETQYF.

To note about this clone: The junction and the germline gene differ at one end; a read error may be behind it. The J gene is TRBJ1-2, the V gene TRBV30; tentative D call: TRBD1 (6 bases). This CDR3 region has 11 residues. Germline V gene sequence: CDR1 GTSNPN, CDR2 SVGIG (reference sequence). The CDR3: CASSSLRDILF. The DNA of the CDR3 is TGTGCCTCAAGCTCTCTCCGGGACATTCTATTC.

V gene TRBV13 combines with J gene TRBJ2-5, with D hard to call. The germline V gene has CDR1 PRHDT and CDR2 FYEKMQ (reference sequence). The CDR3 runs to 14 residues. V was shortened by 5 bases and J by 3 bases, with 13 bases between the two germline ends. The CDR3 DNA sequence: TGTGCCAGCAGCCCGTGGGCGTACAAAGAGACCCAGTACTTC. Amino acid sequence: CASSPWAYKETQYF.

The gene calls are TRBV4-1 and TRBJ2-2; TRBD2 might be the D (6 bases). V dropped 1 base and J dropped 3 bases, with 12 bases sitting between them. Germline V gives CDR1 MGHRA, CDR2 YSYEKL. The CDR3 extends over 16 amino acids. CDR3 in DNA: TGCGCCAGCAGCCAAGGGAGGGGCGAGGACACCGGGGAGCTGTTTTTT. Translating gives CASSQGRGEDTGELFF.

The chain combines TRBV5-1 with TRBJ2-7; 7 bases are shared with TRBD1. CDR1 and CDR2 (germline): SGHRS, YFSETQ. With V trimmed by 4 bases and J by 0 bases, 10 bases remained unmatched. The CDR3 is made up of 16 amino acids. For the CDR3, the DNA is TGCGCCAGCAGCCTGATGCCAACAGGGGCCTCCTACGAGCAGTACTTC. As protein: CASSLMPTGASYEQYF.

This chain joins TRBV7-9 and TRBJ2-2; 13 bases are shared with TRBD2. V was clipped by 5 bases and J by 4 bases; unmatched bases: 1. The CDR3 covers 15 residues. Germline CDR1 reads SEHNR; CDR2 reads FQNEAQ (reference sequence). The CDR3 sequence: CASSGLAGATGELFF. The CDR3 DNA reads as TGTGCCAGCAGCGGACTAGCGGGAGCCACCGGGGAGCTGTTTTTT.

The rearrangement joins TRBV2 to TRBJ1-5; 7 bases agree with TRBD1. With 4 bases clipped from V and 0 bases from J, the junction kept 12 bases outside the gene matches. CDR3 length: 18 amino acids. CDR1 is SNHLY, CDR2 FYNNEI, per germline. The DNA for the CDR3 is TGTGCCAGCAGTGCTCGGACAGGAGAGCATGGTAGCAATCAGCCCCAGCATTTT. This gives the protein CASSARTGEHGSNQPQHF.

The CDR3 here is CAISPGQSTYEQYF. CDR3 nucleotide sequence: TGTGCCATCAGTCCGGGACAGTCTACCTACGAGCAGTACTTC. The J gene is TRBJ2-5, the V gene TRBV10-3, with 7 positions matching TRBD1. With the DNA end fitting TRBJ2-7 better, the J assignment may be wrong. The CDR3 is 14 amino acids. Germline CDR1 reads ENHRY; CDR2 reads SYGVKD.

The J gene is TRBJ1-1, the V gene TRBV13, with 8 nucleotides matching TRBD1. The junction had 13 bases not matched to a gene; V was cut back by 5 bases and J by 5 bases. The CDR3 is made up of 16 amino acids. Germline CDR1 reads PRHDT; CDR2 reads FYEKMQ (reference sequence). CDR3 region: CASSPHGQGGWTEAFF. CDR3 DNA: TGTGCCAGCAGCCCCCATGGACAGGGCGGGTGGACTGAAGCTTTCTTT.

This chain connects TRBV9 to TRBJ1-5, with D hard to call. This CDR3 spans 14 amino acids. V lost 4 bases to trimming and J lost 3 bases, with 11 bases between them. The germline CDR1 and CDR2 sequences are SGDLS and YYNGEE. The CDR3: CASSPRHDNQPQHF. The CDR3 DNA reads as TGTGCCAGCAGCCCCCGACACGACAATCAGCCCCAGCATTTT.

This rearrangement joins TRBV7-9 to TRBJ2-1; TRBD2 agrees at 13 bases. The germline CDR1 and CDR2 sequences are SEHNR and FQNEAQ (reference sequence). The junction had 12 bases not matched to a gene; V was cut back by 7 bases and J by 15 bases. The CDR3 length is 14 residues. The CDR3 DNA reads TGTGCCAGCACCGAGGGACTAGCGGGACCCCACGGGTTCTTC. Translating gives CASTEGLAGPHGFF.

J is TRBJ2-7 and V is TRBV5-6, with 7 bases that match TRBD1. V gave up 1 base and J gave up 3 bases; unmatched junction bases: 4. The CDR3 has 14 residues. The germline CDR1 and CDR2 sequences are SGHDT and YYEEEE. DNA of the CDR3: TGTGCCAGCAGCTTGTTGAGGGGGCTCTACGAGCAGTACTTC. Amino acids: CASSLLRGLYEQYF.

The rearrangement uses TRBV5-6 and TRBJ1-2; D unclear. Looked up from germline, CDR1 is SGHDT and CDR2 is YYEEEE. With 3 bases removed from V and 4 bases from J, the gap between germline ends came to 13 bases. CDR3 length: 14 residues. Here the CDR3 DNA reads TGTGCCAGCAGCTCCTTTGGAGTAGCCTATGGCTACACCTTC. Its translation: CASSSFGVAYGYTF. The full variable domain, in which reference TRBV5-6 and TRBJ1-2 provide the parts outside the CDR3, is DAGVTQSPTHLIKTRGQQVTLRCSPKSGHDTVSWYQQALGQGPQFIFQYYEEEERQRGNFPDRFSGHQFPNYSSELNVNALLLGDSALYLCASSSFGVAYGYTFGSGTRLTVV.

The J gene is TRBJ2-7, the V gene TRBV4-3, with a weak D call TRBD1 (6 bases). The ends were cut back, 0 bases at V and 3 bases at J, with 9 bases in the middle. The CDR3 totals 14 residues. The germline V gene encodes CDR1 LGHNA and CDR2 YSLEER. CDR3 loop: CASSQEQGHYEQYF. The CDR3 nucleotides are TGCGCCAGCAGCCAAGAGCAGGGGCACTACGAGCAGTACTTC.

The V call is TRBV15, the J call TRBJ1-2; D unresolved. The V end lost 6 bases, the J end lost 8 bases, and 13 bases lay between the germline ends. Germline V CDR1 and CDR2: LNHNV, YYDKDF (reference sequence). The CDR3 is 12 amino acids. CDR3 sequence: CATSPGWRGYTF. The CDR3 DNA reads TGTGCCACCAGTCCCGGTTGGCGGGGCTACACCTTC. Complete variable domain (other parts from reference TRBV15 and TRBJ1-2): DAMVIQNPRYQVTQFGKPVTLSCSQTLNHNVMYWYQQKSSQAPKLLFHYYDKDFNNEADTPDNFQSRRPNTSFCFLDIRSPGLGDTAMYLCATSPGWRGYTFGSGTRLTVV.

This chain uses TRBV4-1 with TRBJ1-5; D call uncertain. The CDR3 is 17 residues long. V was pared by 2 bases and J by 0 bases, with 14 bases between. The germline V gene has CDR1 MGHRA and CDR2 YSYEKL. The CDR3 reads CASSQTLAGYSNQPQHF. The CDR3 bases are TGCGCCAGCAGCCAAACTCTGGCGGGATATAGCAATCAGCCCCAGCATTTT.

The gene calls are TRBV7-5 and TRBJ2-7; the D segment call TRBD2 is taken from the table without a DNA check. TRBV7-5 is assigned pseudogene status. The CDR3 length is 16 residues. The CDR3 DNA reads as TGTGCCAGAAGCTTACCCGGGACTAGCGGGAGTGGGGAGCAGTACTTC. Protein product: CARSLPGTSGSGEQYF.

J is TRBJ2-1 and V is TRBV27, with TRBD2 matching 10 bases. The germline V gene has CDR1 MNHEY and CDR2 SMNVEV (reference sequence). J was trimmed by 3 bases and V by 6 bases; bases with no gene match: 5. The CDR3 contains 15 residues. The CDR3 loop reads CASSPGTSVYNEQFF. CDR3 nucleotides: TGTGCCAGCAGCCCAGGGACTAGCGTCTACAATGAGCAGTTCTTC.

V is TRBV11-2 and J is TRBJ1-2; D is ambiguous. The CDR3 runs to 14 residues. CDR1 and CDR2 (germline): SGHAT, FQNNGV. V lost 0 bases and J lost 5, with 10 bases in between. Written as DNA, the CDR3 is TGTGCCAGCAGCTTAGAACGCCGCGGTTATGGCTACACCTTC. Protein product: CASSLERRGYGYTF.

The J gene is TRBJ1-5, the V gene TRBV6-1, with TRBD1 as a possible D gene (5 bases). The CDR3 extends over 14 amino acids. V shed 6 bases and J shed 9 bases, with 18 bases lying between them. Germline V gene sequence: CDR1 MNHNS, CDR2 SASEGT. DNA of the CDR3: TGTGCCAGCAGCTCCGGGGGGGGAGTAATGCCCCAGCATTTT. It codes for CASSSGGGVMPQHF.

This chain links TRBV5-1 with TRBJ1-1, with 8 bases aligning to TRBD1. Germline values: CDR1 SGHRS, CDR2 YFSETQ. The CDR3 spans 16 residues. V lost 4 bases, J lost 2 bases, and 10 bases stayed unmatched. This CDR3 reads CASSTAVGQDNTEAFF. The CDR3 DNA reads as TGCGCCAGCAGCACGGCGGTGGGACAGGATAACACTGAAGCTTTCTTT.

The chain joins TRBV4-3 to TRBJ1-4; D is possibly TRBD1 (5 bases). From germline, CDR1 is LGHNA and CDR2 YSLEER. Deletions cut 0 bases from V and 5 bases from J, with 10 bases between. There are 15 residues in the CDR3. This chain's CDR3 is CASSQDYRKNEKLFF. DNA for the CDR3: TGCGCCAGCAGCCAAGATTACAGGAAGAATGAAAAACTGTTTTTT.

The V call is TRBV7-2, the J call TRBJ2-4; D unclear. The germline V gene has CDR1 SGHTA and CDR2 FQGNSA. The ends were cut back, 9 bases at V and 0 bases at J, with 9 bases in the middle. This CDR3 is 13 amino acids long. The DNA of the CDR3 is TGTGCCAGTACAGAACTAGCCAAAAACATTCAGTACTTC. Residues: CASTELAKNIQYF.

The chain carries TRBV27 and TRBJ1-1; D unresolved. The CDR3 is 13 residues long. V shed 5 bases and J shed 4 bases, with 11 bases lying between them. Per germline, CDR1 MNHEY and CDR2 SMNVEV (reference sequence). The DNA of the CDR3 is TGTGCCAGCAGTAAGTTAACGCGCACTGAAGCTTTCTTT. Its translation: CASSKLTRTEAFF.